A selection of T cell receptor beta chains follows, all from one sample in a study of response to subunit inactivated influenza vaccine. TCRdb re-analysed the RT-PCR reads in MiXCR, keeping a single row per CDR3 protein. The sample yields roughly 760,000 distinct CDR3 sequences, less than 25% seen once. Sequenced here: PBMCs from blood, sampled 4 to 6 days after vaccination. Receptor source: a middle-aged man who received an inactivated influenza vaccine. CDR3s leave out the opening cysteine and the closing phenylalanine or tryptophan.

TRBV6-5 | ASSYLGGRPSYNEQF
TRBV20-1 | SARLPGLAGTYEQY
TRBV5-5 | ASSFGSPTGSYEQY
TRBV4-3 | ASSQEDNKRPDTQY
TRBV2 | ASTTPDRVRTYEQY
TRBV10-3 | AIPGQSAGELF
TRBV2 | ASSEFGTGELF
TRBV28 | ASSLQGPPGANVLT
TRBV15 | ATRRDSGETQY
TRBV12-3/TRBV12-4 | ASSLAQGEQF
TRBV28 | ASSLQSENIQY
TRBV28 | ASNFRSPSYNEQF
TRBV7-9 | ANSLVSGATYEQY
TRBV29-1 | SATGGKIAF
TRBV30 | AWSVGQGAEYDF
TRBV7-8 | ASSLLSGEKLF
TRBV20-1 | SARADAGGSPNEQF
TRBV7-8 | ASSPLRGEQY
TRBV12-3/TRBV12-4 | ASSSDISGANVLT
TRBV7-9 | ASSSGDTSRNEQF
TRBV12-3/TRBV12-4 | ASSSSTDTGELF
TRBV7-3 | ASSRDSLGPGELF
TRBV27 | ASKLGPSGYNEQF
TRBV5-4 | ASSLVRNDEQF
TRBV7-9 | ASSVQQGYTQY
TRBV10-3 | AAAETGDVTGELF
TRBV5-5 | ASSLRPITGMSYEQY
TRBV29-1 | SVEPRGGELF
TRBV7-9 | ASSLGSRQYEQY
TRBV12-3/TRBV12-4 | ASSQLAGSPWGQY
TRBV12-3/TRBV12-4 | ASSYGAGVETQY
TRBV5-6 | ASSRDGPRRANVLT
TRBV7-2 | ASSLVH
TRBV7-8 | ASSLTGLAYETQY
TRBV7-9 | ASSLGTSGSTDTQY
TRBV7-8 | ASSPTRVSYEQY
TRBV5-1 | ASSPEPLAPEQY
TRBV12-3/TRBV12-4 | ASTLPRGTGELF
TRBV5-1 | ASNLADGQYGYT
TRBV7-8 | ASSLRRWGDFKNIQY
TRBV10-3 | AISVSSYGYT
TRBV4-2 | ASSQGRALNPYEQY
TRBV18 | ASSQTLEFNTEAF
TRBV11-2 | ASSLIKPVGADTQY
TRBV5-6 | ASSLANEQY